This record covers a single T cell receptor beta chain. The specificity of this receptor is unknown. Per-base quality was not reported, and no clone a single base away is much larger than it. The CDR3, cysteine through phenylalanine, is 11 amino acids long. Only CDR3 DNA is held: 33 bases, read in frame from base 1. CDR1 and CDR2 (SGHTS, YDEGEE) derive from the germline V gene. V and J are truncated by 2 bases and 6 bases respectively, leaving an intervening sequence of 5 bases. Libraries were constructed by the immunoSEQ multiplex PCR assay. For the multiplex PCR, a mixture combining 60 forward primers for TCR Vbeta segments and 13 reverse primers for TCR Jbeta segments was used. A multiplex PCR assay on genomic DNA amplified the CDR3 region of rearranged TCR beta genes. Amplified TCR beta libraries were sequenced as 87-base-pair reads on the Illumina HiSeq System. Per the original workflow: Across the roughly 600 repertoires, a later analysis counted tens of millions of unique TCR beta chains, some 11 million of which were shared by at least two donors. A nearest-neighbor algorithm error-corrected the raw reads and collapsed the reads into unique sequences, merging closely related sequences to remove PCR and sequencing errors. To assign V, D and J gene segments, CDR3 sequences were aligned to IMGT reference sequences. For a sequence to be retained, at least a six-nucleotide match to both a V gene segment and a J gene segment was required. Rearrangements were classified as productive when the CDR3 lacked stop codons and remained in frame with V and J, and all other rearrangements were classified as non-productive. Following IMGT convention, CDR3 was defined as the stretch from the second conserved V-encoded cysteine to the conserved J-encoded phenylalanine. The earlier analysis of some 580 of the donors excluded any sequence lacking an unambiguous match to a single V gene segment. In an earlier analysis of several hundred of the donors, a V segment was called functional when productive rearrangements were above 56.7%, and segregating when the standard deviation between donors exceeded 5%. To diagnose cytomegalovirus status from the catalog of TCR beta chain sequences, a statistical classification framework was built. V and J gene assignment, in a later analysis, came from comparing TCR nucleotide sequences with IMGT/GENE-DB human TR gene sequences. The TCRdist pipeline was used in a later analysis to assign CDR3 sequences and most-parsimonious VDJ recombination scenarios. In a later analysis, each TCR beta chain was defined by its CDR3 amino acid sequence together with its V-gene family, and reads lacking a unique V-gene family were excluded. To address suspected cross-contamination and a sequencing artifact, a later analysis removed a few hundred highly shared, low-generation-probability nucleotide sequences. In a later analysis, a clonal expansion index for each public chain was calculated from normalized within-repertoire ranks of inferred template counts. Generation probabilities in a later analysis came from a VDJ recombination model fitted to out-of-frame rearrangements, and those results were checked against IGoR. In a later analysis, TCR-TCR, TCR-HLA and TCR-CMV co-occurrence was scored with hypergeometric tests, and a repertoire-size bias correction was applied to TCR pairs. A later analysis estimated false discovery rates by permuting HLA or CMV assignments 20 times. In a later analysis, co-occurring TCRs were grouped using DBSCAN, and TCRdist sequence similarity was added for clustering within HLA-allele-positive subsets. Repertoires with fewer than 30,000 or more than 120,000 public chains, plus five repertoires with anomalous nucleotide sharing, were excluded from co-occurrence clustering. TCRdb re-hosts the immuneACCESS table, in-frame sequences only. Its copies lack some clones; in the studies checked, an unresolved V gene accounts for under half of them, and the cause for the rest is not known. That table gives V, J and clone size, and the DNA gave D and trimming. The sample table shows roughly 160,000 clones, and approximately 80% are seen once. The ten largest make up over 1% of the sample.

The sample comes from a study of cytomegalovirus exposure and HLA in healthy donors (dated by TCRdb to about 2017). Regarding the research as a whole: In an earlier analysis of about 560 of the donors, approximately 260 Gb of sequence data and 100 million or so unique TCR beta sequences from 150 million to 200 million T cells were reported. An early release that covered about 640 HLA-typed donors contained approximately 300 gigabases of sequencing data and tens of millions of unique TCR sequences. Among the 398 genotyped donors, around 81% belonged to the genetic ancestry cluster associated with self-reported Caucasian donors. The aim of the study was to test whether cataloging public T cell receptors could identify signatures of past pathogen exposure. The study used immunosequencing to profile the T cell repertoires of 600 to 850 subjects and linked those repertoires to cytomegalovirus serostatus. Along with the roughly 610-subject first cohort, a separate validation cohort of over a hundred different subjects was used. To predict cytomegalovirus infection status, the study combined high-throughput TCR immunosequencing, statistical association of individual TCRs with disease status, and machine learning. In a later analysis, previously published TCR beta repertoires from several hundred donors were re-analyzed and high-resolution HLA genotyping was added so that TCR occurrence patterns could be studied. Rather than using new phenotypic data, the later analysis identified candidate immune exposures from TCR beta sequences and from how often those sequences occurred across donors. An earlier analysis of around 640 of the donors used high-throughput TCR beta sequencing to judge whether each TCR beta V gene segment behaved as functional or pseudogenic. Alongside the repertoire data, information on donor age, sex, ethnicity and CMV serostatus was compiled. A later genetic analysis used genome-wide SNP genotypes for 398 of the 666 donors, treating that subset as a discovery cohort. All discovery cohort repertoires had been generated using a single sequencing platform. Both class I and class II loci were covered by HLA typing, at four-digit resolution. Typing coverage varied by locus: roughly 629-640 donors for A, B, C, DRB1 and DQB1; 522 for DQA1; nearly 610 for DPA1; approximately 470 for DPB1. Roughly 5 DR-DQ haplotypes were treated as single units for association and clustering because of strong linkage in the cohort. Across approximately 420 genotyped donors of the cohort, an average of about 220,000 unique TCR beta nucleotide sequences per donor were sequenced, and roughly a sixth of those sequences were non-productive.

The cohort was made up of approximately 700 healthy bone marrow donors. Cohort members were all nominally healthy when sampled, although unrecorded immune exposures were likely present. The donor was CMV seronegative and belonged to the group of roughly 330 seronegative cohort members. A peripheral blood sample was provided by each donor, and peripheral blood mononuclear cells were used for TCR beta sequencing. The Qiagen DNeasy Blood Extraction Kit was used to extract genomic DNA from the blood cell samples. Results and caveats for the whole study, not just this receptor: The earlier analysis of fewer than 750 of the donors excluded fewer than 20 rarely observed V segments, including chromosome 9 orphons, because counts were too low. In this cohort, only TCR beta chains were sequenced, and detectable features were limited by the absence of alpha or paired-chain data. A further reported finding was that TCR beta sequences accurately predicted the HLA-A and HLA-B alleles for most subjects in the first cohort. It was suggested by the authors that the approach could potentially be generalized to other disease states and immunological phenotypes. Strong co-occurrence of HLA alleles, especially DR and DQ, made assigning TCR associations to individual alleles difficult. Several of the top co-occurrence clusters appeared to be linked to parvovirus B19, influenza, CMV and Epstein-Barr virus, according to a later analysis. A later genetic analysis associated a missense DCLRE1C variant with V-gene and J-gene trimming of TCR beta chains, and an independent cohort replicated the association. According to a later analysis, most CMV-associated TCR beta chains appeared to be HLA-restricted, and the HLA associations seemed to be driven largely by CMV exposure. A later analysis found that HLA-associated TCR beta chains were more clonally expanded and had lower generation probabilities than equally common non-associated chains. According to a later genetic analysis, donors in an Asian-associated ancestry cluster had fewer N-insertions in productive TCRs than the roughly 700-donor mean. At a false discovery rate of 0.05, a later analysis linked 16,951 TCR beta sequences to specific HLA alleles. In an earlier analysis of several hundred of the donors, most TCR beta V segments were observed in productive rearrangements about 87% or about 30% of the time, broadly matching IMGT annotations. Presence/absence analyses assumed roughly uniform sequencing depth across donors, an assumption that may not hold. Linkage disequilibrium might explain the correlated functional status among segregating V segments, but an unknown experimental factor could not be excluded. For the cohort, immune exposure information was limited to CMV serostatus. Some IMGT-functional V segments, including TRBV6-2 and TRBV6-3, could not be distinguished by the 87-base-pair reads and were therefore excluded. A cluster of highly shared sequence variants was judged likely to represent a technical artifact of the sequencing pipeline. Most TCR sequences were seen in very few donors, while some public TCRs were found in many individuals. The classifier was reported to diagnose cytomegalovirus status with high specificity and sensitivity in both the original cohort and the validation cohort. According to a later analysis, TCR association rates differed among HLA loci, with DRB1 alleles showing the most associated TCRs and HLA-C alleles showing the fewest. The study listed 150 to 200 TCR beta chains as associated with cytomegalovirus. In vitro tests confirmed that three of the cytomegalovirus-associated TCR beta chains recognize cytomegalovirus antigens. HLA typing was unavailable for some donors at each locus, so association tests used only the typed subset.

The TCR comes from a woman aged 45 to 65 in good health and CMV-seronegative. Recombination linked TRBV5-8 to TRBJ1-2; there is no confident call for the D gene. Sequencing was carried out using PBMCs. CDR3 reads: CASSFGDGYTF. The nucleotide sequence reads as follows: TGTGCCAGCAGCTTCGGAGATGGCTACACCTTC.